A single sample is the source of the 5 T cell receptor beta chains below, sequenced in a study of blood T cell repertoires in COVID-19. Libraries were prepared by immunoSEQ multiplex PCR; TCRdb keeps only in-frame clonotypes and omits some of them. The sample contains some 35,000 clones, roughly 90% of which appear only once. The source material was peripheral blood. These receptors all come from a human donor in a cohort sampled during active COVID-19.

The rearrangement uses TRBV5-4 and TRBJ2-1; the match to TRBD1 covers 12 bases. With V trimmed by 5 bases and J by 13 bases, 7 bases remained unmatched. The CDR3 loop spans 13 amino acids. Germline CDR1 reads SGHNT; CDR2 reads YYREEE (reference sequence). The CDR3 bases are TGTGCCAGCAGTTCCGGGACAGGGGGCGGTCAGTTCTTC. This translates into CASSSGTGGGQFF.

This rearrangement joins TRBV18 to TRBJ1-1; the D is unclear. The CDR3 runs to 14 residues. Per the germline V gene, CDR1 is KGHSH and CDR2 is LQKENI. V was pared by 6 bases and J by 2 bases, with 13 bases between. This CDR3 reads CASSHSERNTEAFF. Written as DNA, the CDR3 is TGTGCCAGCTCGCACAGTGAAAGAAACACTGAAGCTTTCTTT.

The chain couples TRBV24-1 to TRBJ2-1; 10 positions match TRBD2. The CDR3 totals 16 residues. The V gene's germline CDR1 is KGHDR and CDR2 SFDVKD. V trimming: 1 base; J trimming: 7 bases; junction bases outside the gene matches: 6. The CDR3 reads CATSDFSGLASNEQFF. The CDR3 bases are TGTGCCACCAGTGATTTTTCGGGACTAGCGTCAAATGAGCAGTTCTTC.

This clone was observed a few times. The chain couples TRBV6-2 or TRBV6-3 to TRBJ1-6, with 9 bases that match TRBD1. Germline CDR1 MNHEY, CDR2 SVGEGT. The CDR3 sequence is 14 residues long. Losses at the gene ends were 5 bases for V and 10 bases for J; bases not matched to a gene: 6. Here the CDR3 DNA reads TGTGCCAGCAGTACCGGGACAGGGAGCTCACCCCTCCACTTT. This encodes CASSTGTGSSPLHF.

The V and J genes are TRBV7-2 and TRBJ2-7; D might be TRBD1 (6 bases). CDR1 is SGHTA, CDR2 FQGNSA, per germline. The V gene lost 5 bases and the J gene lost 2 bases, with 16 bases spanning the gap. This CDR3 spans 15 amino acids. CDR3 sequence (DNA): TGTGCCAGCAGCATCCCCGGTACAGGGACCTACGAGCAGTACTTC. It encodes CASSIPGTGTYEQYF.